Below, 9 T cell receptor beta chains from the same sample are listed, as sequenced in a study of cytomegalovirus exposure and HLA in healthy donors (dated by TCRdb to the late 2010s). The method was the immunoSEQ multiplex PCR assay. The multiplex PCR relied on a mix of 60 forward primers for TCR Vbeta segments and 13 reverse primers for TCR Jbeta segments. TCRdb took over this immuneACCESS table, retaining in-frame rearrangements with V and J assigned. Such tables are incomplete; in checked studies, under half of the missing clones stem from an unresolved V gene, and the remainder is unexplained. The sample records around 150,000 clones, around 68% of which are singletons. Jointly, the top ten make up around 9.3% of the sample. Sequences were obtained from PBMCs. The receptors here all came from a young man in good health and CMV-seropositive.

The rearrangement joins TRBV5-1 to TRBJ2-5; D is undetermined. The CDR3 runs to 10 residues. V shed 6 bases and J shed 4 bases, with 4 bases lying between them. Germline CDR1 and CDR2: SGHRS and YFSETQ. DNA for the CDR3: TGCGCCAGCAACGGAGAGACCCAGTACTTC. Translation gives CASNGETQYF.

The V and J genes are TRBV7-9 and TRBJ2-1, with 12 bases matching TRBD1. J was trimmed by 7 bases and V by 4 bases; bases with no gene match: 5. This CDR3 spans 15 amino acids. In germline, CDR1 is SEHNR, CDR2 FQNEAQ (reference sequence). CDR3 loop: CASSWGQGARNEQFF. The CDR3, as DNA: TGTGCCAGCAGCTGGGGACAGGGGGCGAGGAATGAGCAGTTCTTC.

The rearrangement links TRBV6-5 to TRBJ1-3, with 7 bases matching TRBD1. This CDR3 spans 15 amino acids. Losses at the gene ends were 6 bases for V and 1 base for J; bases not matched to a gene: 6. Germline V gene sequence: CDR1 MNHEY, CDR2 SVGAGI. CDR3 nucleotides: TGTGCCAGCAGCTGGGACAGATGGTCTGGAAACACCATATATTTT. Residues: CASSWDRWSGNTIYF.

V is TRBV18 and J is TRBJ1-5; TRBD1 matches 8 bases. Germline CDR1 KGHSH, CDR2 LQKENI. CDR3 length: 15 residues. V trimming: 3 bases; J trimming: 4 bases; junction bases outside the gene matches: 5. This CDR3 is CASSPGTGLNQPQHF. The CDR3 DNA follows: TGTGCCAGCTCACCCGGGACAGGTCTGAATCAGCCCCAGCATTTT.

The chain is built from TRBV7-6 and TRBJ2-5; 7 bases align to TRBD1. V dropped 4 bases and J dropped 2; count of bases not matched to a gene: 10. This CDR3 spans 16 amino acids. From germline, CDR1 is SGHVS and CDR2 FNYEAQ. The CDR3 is CASSSHGSGGQETQYF. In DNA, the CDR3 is TGTGCCAGCAGCTCCCATGGCTCAGGGGGACAAGAGACCCAGTACTTC.

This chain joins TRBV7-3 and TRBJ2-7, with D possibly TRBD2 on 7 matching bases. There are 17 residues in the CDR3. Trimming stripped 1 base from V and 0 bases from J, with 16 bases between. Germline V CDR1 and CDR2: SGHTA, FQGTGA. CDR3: CASSLRGGPSFSYEQYF. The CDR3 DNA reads TGTGCCAGCAGCTTAAGGGGGGGCCCCTCCTTCTCCTACGAGCAGTACTTC.

The CDR3 loop is CASSPLGGQGGYGYTF. The CDR3 DNA reads TGTGCCAGCAGCCCTCTTGGAGGGCAGGGGGGCTATGGCTACACCTTC. The chain carries TRBV7-9 and TRBJ1-2, with 7 bases fitting TRBD1. From germline, CDR1 is SEHNR and CDR2 FQNEAQ (reference sequence). The length of the CDR3 is 16 residues. The V and J ends lost 5 bases and 4 bases, in that order; junction bases with no gene match: 13.

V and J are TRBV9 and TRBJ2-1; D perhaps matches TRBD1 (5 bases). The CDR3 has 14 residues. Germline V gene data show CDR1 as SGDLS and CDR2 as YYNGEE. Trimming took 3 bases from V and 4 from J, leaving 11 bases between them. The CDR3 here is CASSAGQTYNEQFF. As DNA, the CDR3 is TGTGCCAGCAGCGCCGGACAAACTTACAATGAGCAGTTCTTC.

The DNA of the CDR3 is TGTGCCAGCAGCCCCGGACAATACGAGCAGTACTTC. This codes for CASSPGQYEQYF. The V gene is TRBV11-2, the J gene TRBJ2-7; TRBD1 is a possible D gene (5 bases). Germline CDR1 is SGHAT and CDR2 is FQNNGV. The V end was cut by 5 bases, the J end by 4 bases, with 9 bases between. The CDR3 contains 12 residues.